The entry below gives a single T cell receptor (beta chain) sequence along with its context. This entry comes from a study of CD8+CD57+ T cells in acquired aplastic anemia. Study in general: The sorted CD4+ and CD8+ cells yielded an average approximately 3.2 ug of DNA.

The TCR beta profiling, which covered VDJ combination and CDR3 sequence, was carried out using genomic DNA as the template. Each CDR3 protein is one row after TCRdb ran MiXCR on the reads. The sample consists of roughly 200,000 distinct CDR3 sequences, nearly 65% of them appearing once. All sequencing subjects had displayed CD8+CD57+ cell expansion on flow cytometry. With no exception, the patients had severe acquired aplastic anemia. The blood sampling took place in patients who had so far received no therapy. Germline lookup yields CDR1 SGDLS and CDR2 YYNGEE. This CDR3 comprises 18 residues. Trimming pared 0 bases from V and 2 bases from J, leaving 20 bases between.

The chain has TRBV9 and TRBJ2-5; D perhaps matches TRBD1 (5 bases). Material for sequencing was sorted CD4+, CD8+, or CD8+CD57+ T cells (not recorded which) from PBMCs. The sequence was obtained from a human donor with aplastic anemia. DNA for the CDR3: TGTGCCAGCAGCGTAGGGATGGGTAGGGGTGGTAATCAAGAGACCCAGTACTTC. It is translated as CASSVGMGRGGNQETQYF.